A selection of T cell receptor beta chains follows, all from one sample in a study of Ad26.COV2.S vaccination and SARS-CoV-2 variants. Sequenced by immunoSEQ multiplex PCR; TCRdb stores in-frame clones only, minus some. The sample carries 350,000 to 400,000 clones, 70% to 90% recorded once. This specimen consisted of peripheral blood, obtained in a trial of Ad26.COV2.S vaccine versus placebo. These receptors originate from a person aged 18-60 years who received the Ad26.COV2.S COVID-19 vaccine or a placebo. The CDR3 runs from the conserved cysteine through the conserved F or W. The order of the fields is V gene, J gene, clone size, D gene, CDR3 DNA, CDR3 protein. A D gene is named only where the DNA matches it firmly. Rows may omit the clone size; those that give it use once, few, many or a size class.

TRBV4-3	TRBJ1-1	few	-	TGCGCCAGCAGCCAAGTTCAGAACACTGAAGCTTTCTTT	CASSQVQNTEAFF
TRBV6-1	TRBJ1-3	once	-	TGTGCCAGCAGTGAAGTTGCAGGGGCCTCTGGAAACACCATATATTTT	CASSEVAGASGNTIYF
TRBV5-6	TRBJ2-5	-	-	TGTGCCAGCAGCCGTAAAGGCCGAGAGACCCAGTACTTC	CASSRKGRETQYF
TRBV28	TRBJ2-3	-	-	TGTGCCAGCAGCCCTCCGACCGATACGCAGTATTTT	CASSPPTDTQYF
TRBV20-1	TRBJ2-2	-	TRBD1	TGCAGCGGACAGGGGGACGGGGAGCTGTTTTTT	CSGQGDGELFF
TRBV7-2	TRBJ2-5	-	TRBD2	TGTGCCAGCAGGCCCCTAGCGGGAGGGGGGGAGACCCAGTACTTC	CASRPLAGGGETQYF
TRBV29-1	TRBJ2-7	-	TRBD1	TGCAGCGTTATGGACAGGTTCAGCTCCTACGAGCAGTACTTC	CSVMDRFSSYEQYF
TRBV5-1	TRBJ2-1	-	TRBD2	TGCGCCAGCAGCCTAGCGGGAGGGCCGAGGGAGCAGTTCTTC	CASSLAGGPREQFF
TRBV6-4	TRBJ2-3	few	-	TGTGCCAGCAGTGACGGCACTCACGATGCAGATACGCAGTATTTT	CASSDGTHDADTQYF
TRBV4-3	TRBJ2-1	-	TRBD2	TGCGCCAGCAGCCACCGACTAGCGGGAGACGGTGAGCAGTTCTTC	CASSHRLAGDGEQFF
TRBV24-1	TRBJ2-1	-	TRBD2	TGTGCCACCAGTGACCCTAGCGGGAGTTCCTACAATGAGCAGTTCTTC	CATSDPSGSSYNEQFF